These 7 T cell receptor beta chains originate from one sample sequenced in a study of vaccination and CD4 T cells after COVID-19. These receptors' antigens are unknown. Cultured CD4+ T cells had their DNA profiled by the Oncomine TCR Beta short-read assay. Genomic DNA from cultured CD4+ T cells was extracted. TCRdb ran MiXCR on the PCR reads and lists one entry per CDR3 protein. The profile covers around 10,000 distinct CDR3 sequences, with about 32% appearing a single time and approximately 24% taken by the ten largest. Treatment defined: 10-day PBMC culture with coronavirus spike peptide pools or control peptides (ViraFEST assay). Samples of CD4+ T cells were obtained from the unexposed donor before the COVID-19 pandemic (2011-2018). Sequencing was carried out using CD4+ T cells from blood, cultured in vitro. Receptor source: a human donor in good health.

The chain recombines TRBV7-9 with TRBJ1-1; D gene ambiguous. Looked up from germline, CDR1 is SEHNR and CDR2 is FQNEAQ (reference sequence). V was shortened by 0 bases and J by 2 bases, with 10 bases between the two germline ends. This CDR3 is built from 15 residues. CDR3 in amino acids: CASSLALTDNTEAFF. CDR3 bases: TGTGCCAGCAGCTTAGCTTTAACAGACAACACTGAAGCTTTCTTT.

This chain links TRBV7-8 with TRBJ1-3, with D tentatively TRBD1 (6 bases). Trimming cost V 1 base and J 2 bases, with 9 bases left between them. From germline, CDR1 is SGHVS and CDR2 FQNEAQ. This CDR3 is 15 amino acids long. The CDR3 reads CASSLVGGTGNTIYF. CDR3 nucleotide sequence: TGTGCCAGCAGCTTAGTAGGGGGAACTGGAAACACCATATATTTT.

This clonotype turned up a few times. The chain uses TRBV6-2 or TRBV6-3 and TRBJ2-5; tentative D call: TRBD1 (5 bases). The V and J ends lost 4 bases and 4 bases respectively, with 10 bases between them. The germline V gene has CDR1 MNHEY and CDR2 SVGEGT. CDR3 length: 13 residues. The CDR3 loop is CASSLDTPETQYF. DNA for the CDR3: TGTGCCAGCAGTTTGGACACCCCAGAGACCCAGTACTTC.

The chain joins TRBV7-2 to TRBJ2-7; 13 bases are shared with TRBD2. Trimming at V came to 5 bases and at J to 4 bases, leaving 8 bases not matched to a gene. This CDR3 region has 16 residues. The germline V gene encodes CDR1 SGHTA and CDR2 FQGNSA. The DNA for the CDR3 is TGTGCCAGCAGCCGAAGGACTAGCGGGAGAATTTACGAGCAGTACTTC. Translating it yields CASSRRTSGRIYEQYF.

This clonotype was recorded a few times. This rearrangement joins TRBV6-1 to TRBJ2-4; 7 bases map to TRBD2. From germline, CDR1 is MNHNS and CDR2 SASEGT. The CDR3 length is 11 residues. The V and J ends lost 7 bases and 8 bases, in that order; junction bases with no gene match: 2. Here the CDR3 reads CASTGGYIQYF. Written as DNA, the CDR3 is TGTGCCAGCACCGGGGGGTACATTCAGTACTTC.

CDR3 DNA sequence: TGTGCCCGTGGTGAGGGGGTCGGGTACGAGCAGTACTTC. Translating it yields CARGEGVGYEQYF. The chain links TRBV30 to TRBJ2-7; tentatively, D is TRBD1 (6 bases). V lost 8 bases and J 4 bases, leaving 18 bases between the germline ends. Germline V gene lookup returns CDR1 GTSNPN and CDR2 SVGIG (reference sequence). CDR3 length: 13 residues.

This clonotype has more than one count but fewer than ten. The chain employs TRBV7-2 and TRBJ2-3; tentative D call: TRBD2 (6 bases). This CDR3 is 15 amino acids long. Germline CDR1 SGHTA, CDR2 FQGNSA. Deletions cut 4 bases from V and 4 bases from J, with 15 bases between. CDR3 amino acids: CASSSRGGRADTQYF. In DNA, the CDR3 is TGTGCCAGCAGCTCCCGCGGAGGGCGGGCAGATACGCAGTATTTT.